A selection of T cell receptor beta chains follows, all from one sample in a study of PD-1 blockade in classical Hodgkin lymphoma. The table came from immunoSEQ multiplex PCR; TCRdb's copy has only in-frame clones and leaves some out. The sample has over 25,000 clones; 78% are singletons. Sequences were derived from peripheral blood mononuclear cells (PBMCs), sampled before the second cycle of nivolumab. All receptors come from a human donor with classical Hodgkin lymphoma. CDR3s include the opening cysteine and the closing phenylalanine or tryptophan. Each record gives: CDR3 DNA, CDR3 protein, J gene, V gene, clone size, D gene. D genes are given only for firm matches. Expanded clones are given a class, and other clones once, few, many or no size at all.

TGCGCCAGCAGCTTGGTAGCTAATGAAAAACTGTTTTTT CASSLVANEKLFF TRBJ1-4 TRBV5-1 . .
TGTGCCAGCAGCACCCCCGGACAGGGCGATGGCTACACCTTC CASSTPGQGDGYTF TRBJ1-2 TRBV9 . TRBD1
TGTGCCAGCAGCTTGACCCTGGACATCGAAGGCTACACCTTC CASSLTLDIEGYTF TRBJ1-2 TRBV5-6 once .
TGCGCCAGCAGCCCGGGGGACGTTGGAGAGACCCAGTACTTC CASSPGDVGETQYF TRBJ2-5 TRBV5-1 . .
TGTGCCAGCAGCTTAGTTCAAGGGGCAGCCTACGAGCAGTACTTC CASSLVQGAAYEQYF TRBJ2-7 TRBV7-2 . .
TGTGCCAGCTCATCGGGACAGGGCCGGAGCACTGAAGCTTTCTTT CASSSGQGRSTEAFF TRBJ1-1 TRBV18 . TRBD1
TGTGCCAGCAGCCGGGCGGGGGGGTTCTCCTACGAGCAGTACTTC CASSRAGGFSYEQYF TRBJ2-7 TRBV7-2 . TRBD2
TGTGCCAGCGGGGGCATCTCCTACGAGCAGTACTTC CASGGISYEQYF TRBJ2-7 TRBV9 . .
TGTGCCAGTGGAACAGTAACCTCTGGAAACACCATATATTTT CASGTVTSGNTIYF TRBJ1-3 TRBV19 . .
TGTGCCAGCTCACCAGACCTAAGTGGGGAGACCCAGTACTTC CASSPDLSGETQYF TRBJ2-5 TRBV18 . .
TGTGCCAGCAGAACCCAAACAGGGGACGGTCAGCCCCAGCATTTT CASRTQTGDGQPQHF TRBJ1-5 TRBV6-1 . TRBD1
TGTGCCAGCAGTGGGGTAGCGGGGGGCACCGGGGAGCTGTTTTTT CASSGVAGGTGELFF TRBJ2-2 TRBV6-1 . TRBD2
TGTGCCAGCAGTGACTCCGTCGAGCTGTTTTTT CASSDSVELFF TRBJ2-2 TRBV6-5 . .
TGTGCCAGCAGCCGACAGGGACGTGGGGCTGAAGCTTTCTTT CASSRQGRGAEAFF TRBJ1-1 TRBV6-5 once TRBD1
TGTGCCAGCAGCCCCCCAGGGGACAGGGCCACTGAAGCTTTCTTT CASSPPGDRATEAFF TRBJ1-1 TRBV7-9 few TRBD1
TGTGCCAGCAGCCCTTCCGGGACAGTATCAAACATTCAGTACTTC CASSPSGTVSNIQYF TRBJ2-4 TRBV7-2 . TRBD1
TGCGCCAGCAGCTTGGATGTAGAAGAGACCCAGTACTTC CASSLDVEETQYF TRBJ2-5 TRBV5-1 . .
TGTGCCAGCAGTTTGTACCTAGGGGGCGGCAATCAGCCCCAGCATTTT CASSLYLGGGNQPQHF TRBJ1-5 TRBV28 . TRBD1
TGTGCCAGCCTCGGAGGGGACTCTGGAAACACCATATATTTT CASLGGDSGNTIYF TRBJ1-3 TRBV28 . .
TGTGCCAGCCCGTCCCCCCCCCAGGGAGAGTCCTACGAGCAGTACTTC CASPSPPQGESYEQYF TRBJ2-7 TRBV5-8 . .
TGTGCCAGCAGCCAGGACAGAAGCTCCTACAATGAGCAGTTCTTC CASSQDRSSYNEQFF TRBJ2-1 TRBV7-2 . .
TGTGCCAGCAGGCCCAGGACTAGCTGGCACAATGAGCAGTTCTTC CASRPRTSWHNEQFF TRBJ2-1 TRBV11-2 . TRBD2
TGTGCCAGCAGTTCTCCCCCGACAGGAAGCTACAATGAGCAGTTCTTC CASSSPPTGSYNEQFF TRBJ2-1 TRBV27 . .
TGTGCCACTTCATATTCACAAGACACTGAAGCTTTCTTT CATSYSQDTEAFF TRBJ1-1 TRBV19 . .
TGCGCCAGCAGCCAAGATCTTATTCCAGGCTATGGCTACACCTTC CASSQDLIPGYGYTF TRBJ1-2 TRBV4-3 few .
TGTGCCAGCAGCTTAGATCAAGGCGGCAGCTCCTATAATTCACCCCTCCACTTT CASSLDQGGSSYNSPLHF TRBJ1-6 TRBV11-3 . .
TGTGCCAGCAGCTTAGTATCACAGCTGGGTACTGAAGCTTTCTTT CASSLVSQLGTEAFF TRBJ1-1 TRBV7-8 few .
TGTGCCAGCAGTCAGGGGGCGGTAAACACCGGGGAGCTGTTTTTT CASSQGAVNTGELFF TRBJ2-2 TRBV6-5 . TRBD1
TGTGCCATATACGGCACTTCTAACTATGGCTACACCTTC CAIYGTSNYGYTF TRBJ1-2 TRBV2 . .
TGCATGGGAAAGATGAGTGAAAAACTGTTTTTT CMGKMSEKLFF TRBJ1-4 TRBV20-1 . .
TGTGCTTTGCGAGGGATAACTGGAAACACCATATATTTT CALRGITGNTIYF TRBJ1-3 TRBV30 . .
TGTGCCAGCAGTGAAAGTAGTGCAGGGAGTGAAAAACTGTTTTTT CASSESSAGSEKLFF TRBJ1-4 TRBV6-1 . .
TGTGCCAGCAGCTTACACGGGGTAGGAACTTACGAGCAGTACTTC CASSLHGVGTYEQYF TRBJ2-7 TRBV11-3 . .
TGCAGCGTTAAAATTCAGGGGGTGTCCTACGAGCAGTACTTC CSVKIQGVSYEQYF TRBJ2-7 TRBV29-1 few TRBD1
TGTGCCAGCAGCTTCGGACAGGGCCCCTACAATGAGCAGTTCTTC CASSFGQGPYNEQFF TRBJ2-1 TRBV6-5 . TRBD1
TGTGCCAGCAGTTACCCCACGGGCTTGACGTTCTTC CASSYPTGLTFF TRBJ2-1 TRBV6-5 . .
TGTGCCAGCAGTTCCCCCGGGGGGACTAGCGGGGGGGAGACCCAGTACTTC CASSSPGGTSGGETQYF TRBJ2-5 TRBV28 . TRBD2
TGTGCCAGCAGCCGGCTCGGGCAAATTTCAACTGAAGCTTTCTTT CASSRLGQISTEAFF TRBJ1-1 TRBV5-5 . .
TGCGCCAGCAGCTCCGGACAGCCGGGTCAGCCCCAGCATTTT CASSSGQPGQPQHF TRBJ1-5 TRBV5-1 once .
TGTGCCAGCAGCTTCCAGGGGGATGGGACTGAAGCTTTCTTT CASSFQGDGTEAFF TRBJ1-1 TRBV11-2 . TRBD1